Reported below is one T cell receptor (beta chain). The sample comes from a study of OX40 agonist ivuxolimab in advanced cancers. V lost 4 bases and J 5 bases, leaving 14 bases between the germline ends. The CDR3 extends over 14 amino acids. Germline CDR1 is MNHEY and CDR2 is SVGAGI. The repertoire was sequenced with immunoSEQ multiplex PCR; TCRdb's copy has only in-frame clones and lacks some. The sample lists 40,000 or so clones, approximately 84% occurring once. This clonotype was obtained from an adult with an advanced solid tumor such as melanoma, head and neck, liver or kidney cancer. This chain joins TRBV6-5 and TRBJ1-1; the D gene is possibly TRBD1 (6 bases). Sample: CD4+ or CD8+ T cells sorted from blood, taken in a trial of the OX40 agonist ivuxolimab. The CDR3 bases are TGTGCCAGCAGTTCGGGGGCGGAGCTGACTGAAGCTTTCTTT. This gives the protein CASSSGAELTEAFF.